This entry lists 2 T cell receptor beta chains sequenced from one sample in a study of cytomegalovirus exposure and HLA in healthy donors. It was with 60 Vbeta and 13 Jbeta primers that the PCR ran. Sequencing used immunoSEQ multiplex PCR; TCRdb keeps in-frame clones, though not all of them. Among 150,000 to 250,000 clones, around 81% were seen once, and the ten largest hold 1.9%. The sample consisted of PBMCs. The receptors stem from a man younger than 40 in good health and CMV-seronegative.

The chain is built from TRBV7-6 and TRBJ1-2; a possible D gene is TRBD1 (5 bases). This CDR3 region has 14 residues. V was pared by 1 base and J by 7 bases, with 13 bases between. The germline V gene encodes CDR1 SGHVS and CDR2 FNYEAQ. The CDR3 loop reads CASSLVGGESGYTF. The CDR3 DNA reads TGTGCCAGCAGCTTAGTCGGAGGGGAAAGTGGCTACACCTTC.

The DNA for the CDR3 is TGTGCCAGCAGCCGGGGACTAGCGGGAGGTGGGGAGACCCAGTACTTC. It yields the protein CASSRGLAGGGETQYF. The chain is built from TRBV6-6 and TRBJ2-5; 15 bases fit TRBD2. Germline-derived CDR1 and CDR2 are MNHNY and SVGAGI (reference sequence). The CDR3 consists of 16 residues. J was trimmed by 5 bases and V by 6 bases; bases with no gene match: 7.